The 26 T cell receptor beta chains in this list originate from one sample, sequenced in a study of monozygotic twins with inflammatory bowel disease. TCRdb reanalyzed the 5' RACE reads, giving one entry per CDR3 protein sequence and no DNA. This sample carries some 150,000 distinct CDR3 sequences, with roughly 2.4% going to the ten biggest clones. Sequenced sample: blood. These receptors were obtained from a human donor with ulcerative colitis or Crohn's disease, or a healthy co-twin of an affected twin (not recorded which).

V is TRBV7-9 and J is TRBJ2-5; TCRdb picks TRBD1, but there is no DNA to check that call. Germline-derived CDR1 and CDR2 are SEHNR and FQNEAQ (reference sequence). CDR3 length: 15 residues. CDR3 region: CASSHRDRDQETQYF.

The genes are TRBV27 and TRBJ2-2; TCRdb gives TRBD1 as the D gene, but with no DNA this cannot be confirmed. The CDR3 is made up of 14 amino acids. Per germline, CDR1 MNHEY and CDR2 SMNVEV (reference sequence). The CDR3 loop is CASKRDSLSGELFF.

The chain links TRBV28 to TRBJ1-5; no DNA is available, so the TRBD1 call from TCRdb remains unchecked. CDR3 length: 17 amino acids. Per the germline V gene, CDR1 is MDHEN and CDR2 is SYDVKM. The CDR3 is CASSTGTGGGLNQPQHF.

The chain uses TRBV20-1 and TRBJ2-1; TCRdb's D call of TRBD2 is untestable without DNA. CDR1 is DFQATT, CDR2 SNEGSKA, per germline (reference sequence). The CDR3 totals 15 residues. The CDR3 sequence is CSARERAGGYNEQFF.

The J gene is TRBJ2-5, the V gene TRBV5-1; TCRdb selects TRBD2, and the lack of DNA leaves this call unchecked. CDR3 size: 16 residues. CDR1 is SGHRS and CDR2 is YFSETQ in the germline V gene. CDR3 protein: CASSPRDSGAGETQYF.

The chain joins TRBV7-2 to TRBJ1-1; without DNA, the TCRdb call of TRBD1 cannot be checked. CDR1 is SGHTA, CDR2 FQGNSA, per germline. The CDR3 runs 13 residues. The CDR3 protein is CASSFQGKTEAFF. The whole variable domain, remainder taken from reference TRBV7-2 and TRBJ1-1, is GAGVSQSPSNKVTEKGKDVELRCDPISGHTALYWYRQSLGQGLEFLIYFQGNSAPDKSGLPSDRFSAERTGGSVSTLTIQRTQQEDSAVYLCASSFQGKTEAFFGQGTRLTVV.

V usage is TRBV11-2 and J usage is TRBJ2-1; absent DNA, TCRdb's TRBD1 call cannot be checked. Germline assignment: CDR1 SGHAT and CDR2 FQNNGV. The CDR3 totals 12 residues. The CDR3 protein is CASSLGATEQFF.

The rearrangement uses TRBV4-1 and TRBJ1-6; no DNA is available, so the TRBD1 call from TCRdb remains unchecked. The CDR3 is made up of 15 amino acids. Germline CDR1 and CDR2: MGHRA and YSYEKL. The CDR3 loop reads CASSRGQGYNSPLHF.

The V call is TRBV7-2, the J call TRBJ1-2; TCRdb names TRBD1, which stays unverified in the absence of DNA. CDR3 size: 15 residues. Germline V gives CDR1 SGHTA, CDR2 FQGNSA. CDR3 loop: CASSSGTAANYGYTF.

J is TRBJ1-4 and V is TRBV7-9; TCRdb picks TRBD1, but there is no DNA to check that call. Germline V gene lookup returns CDR1 SEHNR and CDR2 FQNEAQ (reference sequence). This CDR3 has 13 amino acids. The CDR3: CASSQKQGEKLFF. The complete variable domain, with remaining parts taken from reference TRBV7-9 and TRBJ1-4, reads DTGVSQNPRHKITKRGQNVTFRCDPISEHNRLYWYRQTLGQGPEFLTYFQNEAQLEKSRLLSDRFSAERPKGSFSTLEIQRTEQGDSAMYLCASSQKQGEKLFFGSGTQLSVL.

The chain has TRBV2 and TRBJ2-7; no DNA is available, so the TRBD2 call from TCRdb remains unchecked. Per the germline V gene, CDR1 is SNHLY and CDR2 is FYNNEI. The CDR3 has 12 amino acids. The CDR3 spells CASSPTPIGKYF.

This chain connects TRBV5-1 to TRBJ2-7; as DNA is missing, the TRBD2 call by TCRdb cannot be tested. CDR3 length: 16 residues. Germline V CDR1 and CDR2: SGHRS, YFSETQ. The chain's CDR3 is CASSLGGTSGSYEQYF.

The rearrangement links TRBV20-1 to TRBJ2-1; without DNA, the TCRdb call of TRBD2 cannot be checked. There are 14 residues in the CDR3. CDR1 DFQATT and CDR2 SNEGSKA come from the germline V gene (reference sequence). CDR3 amino acids: CSASGSGAYNEQFF.

The V and J genes are TRBV20-1 and TRBJ2-7; TCRdb reports TRBD1, a call that lacks DNA to check it against. CDR3 length: 12 residues. Germline V gene lookup returns CDR1 DFQATT and CDR2 SNEGSKA (reference sequence). The CDR3 is CSAPLGSYEQYF.

The chain joins TRBV5-1 to TRBJ2-3. The CDR3 length is 14 residues. Looked up from germline, CDR1 is SGHRS and CDR2 is YFSETQ. The CDR3 loop is CASSLDLLTDTQYF.

The genes are TRBV4-2 and TRBJ2-5. Germline assignment: CDR1 LGHNA and CDR2 YNFKEQ. The CDR3 runs to 17 residues. CDR3 residues: CASSQDLGGWEQETQYF.

This rearrangement joins TRBV10-3 to TRBJ1-2; the TRBD1 assignment by TCRdb is unverifiable without DNA. The CDR3 totals 13 residues. CDR1 is ENHRY and CDR2 is SYGVKD in the germline V gene. CDR3 amino acids: CAISEEKGRGYTF.

The chain joins TRBV7-2 to TRBJ2-5; TCRdb's D call of TRBD1 is untestable without DNA. This CDR3 has 13 residues. Germline lookup yields CDR1 SGHTA and CDR2 FQGNSA. CDR3 sequence reads: CASSRQGVATQYF.

The chain employs TRBV6-2 or TRBV6-3 and TRBJ2-5. CDR3 length: 14 residues. In germline, CDR1 is MNHEY, CDR2 SVGEGT. CDR3 loop: CASSYFRDQETQYF.

The V and J genes are TRBV7-2 and TRBJ1-1. The length of the CDR3 is 15 residues. CDR1 is SGHTA and CDR2 is FQGNSA in the germline V gene. CDR3 region: CASSSVTGALPEAFF.

The J gene is TRBJ2-5, the V gene TRBV20-1; no DNA is available, so the TRBD1 call from TCRdb remains unchecked. The CDR3 length is 13 residues. Germline-derived CDR1 and CDR2 are DFQATT and SNEGSKA (reference sequence). The CDR3 here is CSARPTGQETQYF.

The V and J genes are TRBV20-1 and TRBJ2-2; the D call of TRBD2 rests on TCRdb alone, since no DNA is present to check it. CDR1 DFQATT and CDR2 SNEGSKA come from the germline V gene (reference sequence). CDR3 length: 19 residues. CDR3 region: CSARDWASGGDVSGGELFF.

The gene calls are TRBV5-1 and TRBJ2-5. The CDR3 is 15 amino acids. The germline CDR1 and CDR2 sequences are SGHRS and YFSETQ. The CDR3 spells CASSLRRQAQETQYF.

This chain links TRBV5-6 with TRBJ2-3; the D gene TCRdb calls, TRBD1, cannot be checked with no DNA. The CDR3 is 13 residues long. Germline loops: CDR1 SGHDT, CDR2 YYEEEE. The CDR3 spells CASNQGNTDTQYF.

The chain couples TRBV20-1 to TRBJ2-1; TCRdb's D gene call, TRBD2, goes unchecked for lack of DNA. The CDR3 consists of 17 residues. Germline CDR1 and CDR2: DFQATT and SNEGSKA (reference sequence). CDR3: CSARERVGSRRVNEQFF.

The chain carries TRBV29-1 and TRBJ2-3; TCRdb returns TRBD2, unconfirmable since there is no DNA. Germline V gene sequence: CDR1 SQVTM, CDR2 ANQGSEA. CDR3 length: 16 residues. The CDR3 is CSLTAGRDLGTDTQYF.